These 13 T cell receptor beta chains originate from one sample sequenced in a study of prognosis after radiotherapy for stage I lung cancer. The TCR beta CDR3 region was amplified from genomic DNA, with two rounds of multiplex PCR being used for the amplification. With primers specific to each TRBV and TRBJ gene, the first-round PCR was performed. In TCRdb, the multiplex PCR reads were re-called with MiXCR into one record per CDR3 protein. The table records about 59,000 distinct CDR3 sequences, about 30% of them present only once. The specimen was PBMCs, collected before or after stereotactic body radiation therapy (not recorded which). The receptor set was obtained from a donor of 50 years or more with non-small cell lung cancer.

As to this clonotype: Germline is not matched at one junction end, which may reflect a read error. The chain uses TRBV5-4 and TRBJ2-3; D might be TRBD1 (6 bases). The CDR3 covers 16 residues. The germline V gene encodes CDR1 SGHNT and CDR2 YYREEE (reference sequence). The CDR3 protein is CASSPGTPSSTETQYF. The CDR3 coding sequence is TGTGCCAGCAGCCCCGGGACACCATCTAGCACAGAAACGCAGTATTTT.

This clonotype was observed many times. The CDR3 sequence is CASSFASGNTGELFF. The CDR3 DNA reads as TGCGCCAGCAGTTTTGCTAGCGGCAACACCGGGGAGCTGTTTTTT. J is TRBJ2-2 and V is TRBV5-1; 7 bases are shared with TRBD2. V shed 5 bases, J shed 2 bases, and the junction held 6 bases outside the gene matches. Looked up from germline, CDR1 is SGHRS and CDR2 is YFSETQ. This CDR3 comprises 15 residues.

Ten or more counts support this clonotype. A read error may account for a junction end that differs from germline. The V and J genes are TRBV7-2 and TRBJ1-2, with 8 bases aligning to TRBD1. From germline, CDR1 is SGHTA and CDR2 FQGNSA. The CDR3 has 12 residues. The CDR3 sequence is CASSSDRVAAVF. The CDR3 DNA is TGTGCCAGCAGCTCGGACAGGGTAGCCGCAGTCTTC.

This clonotype was detected many times. This chain joins TRBV6-4 and TRBJ2-1; D is perhaps TRBD2 (5 bases). Germline loops: CDR1 MRHNA, CDR2 SNTAGT. The CDR3 has 13 amino acids. The V and J ends lost 2 bases and 9 bases respectively, with 11 bases between them. CDR3 region: CASSDESSGEQFF. CDR3 bases: TGTGCCAGCAGTGACGAATCGAGCGGTGAGCAGTTCTTC.

About this clonotype itself: Being one base from a much bigger clone, this may be a read error. CDR3 residues: CASRQDRDRGNYGYTF. The CDR3 DNA is TGCGCCAGCAGACAAGATCGGGACAGGGGGAACTATGGCTACACCTTC. This chain connects TRBV4-1 to TRBJ1-2; TRBD1 aligns across 11 bases. The CDR3 runs 16 residues. CDR1 is MGHRA and CDR2 is YSYEKL in the germline V gene.

With respect to this clonotype: It is likely a read error, because the conserved phenylalanine at the end of the CDR3 is missing. This chain connects TRBV10-2 to TRBJ1-6, with a tentative D call TRBD1 (5 bases). CDR3 length: 15 amino acids. The V end was cut by 0 bases, the J end by 7 bases, with 10 bases between. The V gene's germline CDR1 is WSHSY and CDR2 SAAADI. CDR3 nucleotides: TGCGCCAGCAGTGAGTCAGAAGGGGTGAATTCACCCCTCCACCTT. Amino acid sequence: CASSESEGVNSPLHL.

Remarks on this clonotype: A far larger clone is just one base off, so this is likely a read error. V gene TRBV7-9 combines with J gene TRBJ1-5; D gene unclear. V lost 2 bases, J lost 8 bases, and 13 bases lay in between. In germline, CDR1 is SEHNR, CDR2 FQNEAQ (reference sequence). The CDR3 sequence is 14 residues long. The CDR3 spells CASSLSIDYEPQHF. The CDR3 DNA reads TGTGCCAGCAGCTTAAGTATAGACTATGAGCCCCAGCATTTT.

Ten or more counts support this clonotype. V gene TRBV11-1 combines with J gene TRBJ2-3; TRBD2 might be the D (6 bases). V was pared by 6 bases and J by 0 bases, with 13 bases between. CDR1 SGHAT and CDR2 FQDESV come from the germline V gene (reference sequence). The CDR3 contains 15 residues. The CDR3 nucleotides are TGTGCCAGCAGTATCCCCAGCGGGAGCACAGATACGCAGTATTTT. It yields the protein CASSIPSGSTDTQYF.

This clonotype was seen ten or more times. The chain couples TRBV19 to TRBJ2-3; D is undetermined. Germline loops: CDR1 LNHDA, CDR2 SQIVND (reference sequence). The CDR3 sequence is 14 residues long. V was shortened by 2 bases and J by 0 bases, with 6 bases between the two germline ends. Here the CDR3 DNA reads TGTGCCAGTAGTATAAGAACTAGCACAGATACGCAGTATTTT. It is translated as CASSIRTSTDTQYF.

Comments on this clonotype: Germline is not matched at one junction end, which may reflect a read error. The rearrangement uses TRBV5-6 and TRBJ1-2; no firm D call. From germline, CDR1 is SGHDT and CDR2 YYEEEE. The CDR3 is made up of 14 amino acids. DNA of the CDR3: TGTGCCAGCAGCTTCGGGAGGAACACATATGACTACACCTTC. This codes for CASSFGRNTYDYTF.

This clonotype was detected ten times or more. This rearrangement joins TRBV19 to TRBJ1-4; the D is unclear. CDR1 is LNHDA and CDR2 is SQIVND in the germline V gene (reference sequence). The CDR3 contains 13 residues. V was trimmed by 6 bases and J by 7 bases, leaving 12 bases between them. The CDR3 sequence is CASSVTRAEKLFF. In DNA, the CDR3 is TGTGCCAGTAGCGTCACTCGGGCTGAAAAACTGTTTTTT. The full variable domain, its missing parts supplied by reference TRBV19 and TRBJ1-4, is DGGITQSPKYLFRKEGQNVTLSCEQNLNHDAMYWYRQDPGQGLRLIYYSQIVNDFQKGDIAEGYSVSREKKESFPLTVTSAQKNPTAFYLCASSVTRAEKLFFGSGTQLSVL.

As concerns this clonotype: This is likely a read error, given that the CDR3 carries no conserved phenylalanine or tryptophan at its end. V and J are TRBV24-1 and TRBJ2-5; D is unclear. CDR1 and CDR2 (germline): KGHDR, SFDVKD. The CDR3 contains 12 residues. V gave up 9 bases and J gave up 0 bases, with 7 bases separating them. The CDR3 region has the DNA TGTGCCACCGGGCGAGACCAAGAGACCCAGTACATC. The encoded protein is CATGRDQETQYI.

CDR3 loop: CASIRGQGKMNEQFF. CDR3 bases: TGTGCCAGCATCCGGGGACAGGGCAAAATGAATGAGCAGTTCTTC. The chain is built from TRBV6-1 and TRBJ2-1; 9 bases map to TRBD1. V dropped 7 bases and J dropped 7; count of bases not matched to a gene: 11. Per the germline V gene, CDR1 is MNHNS and CDR2 is SASEGT. CDR3 length: 15 amino acids.